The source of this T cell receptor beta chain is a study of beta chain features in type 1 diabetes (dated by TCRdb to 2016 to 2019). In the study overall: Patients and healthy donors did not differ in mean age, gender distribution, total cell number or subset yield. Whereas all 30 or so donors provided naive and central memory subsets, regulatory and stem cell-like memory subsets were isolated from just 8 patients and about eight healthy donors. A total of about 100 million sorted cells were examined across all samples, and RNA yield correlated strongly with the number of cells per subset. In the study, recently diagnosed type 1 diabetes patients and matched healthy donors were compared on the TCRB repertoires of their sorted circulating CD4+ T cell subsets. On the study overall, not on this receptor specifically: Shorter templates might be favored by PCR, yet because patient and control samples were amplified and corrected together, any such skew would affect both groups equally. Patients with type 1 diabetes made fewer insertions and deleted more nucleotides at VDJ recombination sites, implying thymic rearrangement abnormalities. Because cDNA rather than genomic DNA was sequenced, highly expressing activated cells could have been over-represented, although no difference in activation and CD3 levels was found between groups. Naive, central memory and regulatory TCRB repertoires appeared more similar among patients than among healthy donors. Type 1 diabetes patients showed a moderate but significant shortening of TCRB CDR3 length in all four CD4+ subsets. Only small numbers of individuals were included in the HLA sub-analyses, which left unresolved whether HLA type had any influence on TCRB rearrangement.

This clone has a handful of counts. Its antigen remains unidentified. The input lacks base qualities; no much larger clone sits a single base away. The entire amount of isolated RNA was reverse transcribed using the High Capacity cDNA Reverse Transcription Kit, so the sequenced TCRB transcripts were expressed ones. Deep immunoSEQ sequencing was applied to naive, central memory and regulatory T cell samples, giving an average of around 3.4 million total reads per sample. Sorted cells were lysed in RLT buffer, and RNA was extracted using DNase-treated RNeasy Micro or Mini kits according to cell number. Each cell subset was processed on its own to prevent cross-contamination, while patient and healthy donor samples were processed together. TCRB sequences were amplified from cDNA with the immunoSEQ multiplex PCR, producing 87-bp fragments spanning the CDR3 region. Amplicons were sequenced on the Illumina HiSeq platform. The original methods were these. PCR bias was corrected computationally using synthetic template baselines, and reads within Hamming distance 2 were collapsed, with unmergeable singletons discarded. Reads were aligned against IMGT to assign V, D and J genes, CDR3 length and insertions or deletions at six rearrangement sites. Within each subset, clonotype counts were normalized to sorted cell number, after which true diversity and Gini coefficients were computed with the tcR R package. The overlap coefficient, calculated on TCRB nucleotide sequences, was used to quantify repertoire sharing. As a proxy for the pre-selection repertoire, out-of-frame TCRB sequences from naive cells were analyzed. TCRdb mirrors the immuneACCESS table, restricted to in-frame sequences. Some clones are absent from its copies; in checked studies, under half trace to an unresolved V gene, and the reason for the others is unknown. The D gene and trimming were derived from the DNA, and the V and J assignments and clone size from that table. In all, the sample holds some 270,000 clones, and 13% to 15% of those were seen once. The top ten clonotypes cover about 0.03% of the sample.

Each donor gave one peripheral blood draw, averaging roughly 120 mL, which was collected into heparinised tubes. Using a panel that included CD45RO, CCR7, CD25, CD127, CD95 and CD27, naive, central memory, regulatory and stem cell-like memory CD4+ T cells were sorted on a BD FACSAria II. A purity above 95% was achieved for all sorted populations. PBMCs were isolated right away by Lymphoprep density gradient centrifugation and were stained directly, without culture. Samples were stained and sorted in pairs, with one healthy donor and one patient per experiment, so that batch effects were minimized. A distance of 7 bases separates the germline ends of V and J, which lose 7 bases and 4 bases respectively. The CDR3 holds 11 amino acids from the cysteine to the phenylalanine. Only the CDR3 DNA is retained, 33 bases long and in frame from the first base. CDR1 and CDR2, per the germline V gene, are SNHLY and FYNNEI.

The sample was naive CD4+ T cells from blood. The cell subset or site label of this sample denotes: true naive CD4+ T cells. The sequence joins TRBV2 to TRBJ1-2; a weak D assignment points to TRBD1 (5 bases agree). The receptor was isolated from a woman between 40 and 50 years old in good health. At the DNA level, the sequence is TGTGCCAGCAACCAGGGCTATGGCTACACCTTC. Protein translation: CASNQGYGYTF.